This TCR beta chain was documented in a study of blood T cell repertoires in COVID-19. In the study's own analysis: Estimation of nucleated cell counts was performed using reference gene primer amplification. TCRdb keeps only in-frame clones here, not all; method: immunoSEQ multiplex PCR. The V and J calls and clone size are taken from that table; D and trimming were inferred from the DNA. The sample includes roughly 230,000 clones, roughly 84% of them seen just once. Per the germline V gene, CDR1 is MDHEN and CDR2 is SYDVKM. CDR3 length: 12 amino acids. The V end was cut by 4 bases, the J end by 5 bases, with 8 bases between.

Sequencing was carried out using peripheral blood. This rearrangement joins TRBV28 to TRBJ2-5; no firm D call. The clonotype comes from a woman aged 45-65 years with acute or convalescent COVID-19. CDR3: CASSSQWETQYF. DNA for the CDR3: TGTGCCAGCAGTTCGCAGTGGGAGACCCAGTACTTC.